This T cell receptor (beta chain) is from a study of blood T cell repertoires in COVID-19 (dated by TCRdb to about 2020). The study in broad terms: Collaborator samples came from the United States, Italy and Spain and covered acute and convalescent phases of COVID-19. The dataset comprised deeply sampled blood TCRbeta repertoires from subjects exposed to, actively infected with, or recovered from COVID-19. The material from the prospective study consisted of cDNA or gDNA derived from T cells, B-cell-depleted T cells, or PBMCs. The sample metadata nearly always contained a de-identified subject ID, COVID-19 status, age in years and sex. A freely available public database, intended as a resource for researchers studying the immune response to SARS-CoV-2, is where the repertoires were released. HLA class I and class II types, where available, came from metadata supplied by the sample provider rather than from assay-based typing. Samples were obtained from the ongoing ImmuneRACE study (first 160 participants) and from some 1,200 subjects provided by 6 global collaborators.

General conclusions and limits of the study: The amount of clinical and demographic metadata varied by source and participant and was provided uncurated.

The immunoSEQ Assay, a bias-controlled multiplex PCR, was used to amplify TCRbeta CDR3 regions from genomic DNA. As for the authors' bioinformatics: The number of nucleated cells in each sample was estimated by amplification of reference gene primers within the assay. Sequence reads were collapsed and filtered to measure the absolute abundance of every unique TCRbeta CDR3 rearrangement. Productive Simpson clonality was computed per sample as the square root of Simpson's diversity index over productive rearrangements. Not all clones reach the TCRdb copy of this immuneACCESS table, which keeps in-frame sequences only. Checked studies attribute under half of the gap to unresolved V genes and leave the rest unexplained. D and trimming come from the DNA, and the V and J calls and clone size come from that table. For this sample the table gives about 140,000 clones, of which over 80% were detected only once. Clones ranked in the top ten supply more than 5% of the sample.

Participants in the prospective study were enrolled through a virtual design, were aged 18 to 89 years, and lived in roughly 25 United States geographic areas. To assign participants to cohorts, the prospective study relied on clinical history that participants themselves reported in a screening survey and a study questionnaire. For ImmuneRACE Cohort 3, a participant was defined as recovered based on two consecutive negative NP/OP PCR tests, clearance by a healthcare professional, or resolution of symptoms. Each participant in the prospective study had whole blood, serum and a nasopharyngeal or oropharyngeal swab collected by mobile phlebotomists. Participants in the prospective study had the option to provide additional blood draws and questionnaires over an approximately 2-month period. Blood samples from the prospective study were shipped frozen or at room temperature prior to DNA extraction.

Reading the germline V gene (reference sequence) gives CDR1 MNHEY and CDR2 SMNVEV. The CDR3 runs 18 residues from the cysteine to the phenylalanine. Only the CDR3 region is kept as DNA, spanning 54 bases read in frame from base 1. V loses 2 bases of germline sequence and J loses 1 base, and the interval between the two ends is 21 bases. About this clone: The antigen this receptor binds is unknown. No base quality values were provided; no much bigger clone lies one nucleotide off.

The receptor comes from a woman between 35 and 50 years old who had recovered from COVID-19. Material: PBMCs or T cells enriched from blood (not recorded which). The chain was built from TRBV27 and TRBJ2-7; TRBD2 is a weak D gene call, 5 bases matching. The CDR3 region has the sequence CASSLAGETSSWSYEQYF. The bases read TGTGCCAGCAGTTTAGCCGGGGAAACAAGTTCTTGGTCCTACGAGCAGTACTTC.